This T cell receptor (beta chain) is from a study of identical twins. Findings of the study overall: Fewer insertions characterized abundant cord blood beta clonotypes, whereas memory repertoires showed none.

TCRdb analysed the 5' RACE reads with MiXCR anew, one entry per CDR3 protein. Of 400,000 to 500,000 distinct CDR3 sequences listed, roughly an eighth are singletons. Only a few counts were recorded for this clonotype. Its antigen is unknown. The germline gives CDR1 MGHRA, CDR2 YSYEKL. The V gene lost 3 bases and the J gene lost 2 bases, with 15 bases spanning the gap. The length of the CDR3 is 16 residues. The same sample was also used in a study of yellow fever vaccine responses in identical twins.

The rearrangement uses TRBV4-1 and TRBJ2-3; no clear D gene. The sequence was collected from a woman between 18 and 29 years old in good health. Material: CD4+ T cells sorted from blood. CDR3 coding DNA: TGCGCCAGCAGCCAGGATCCGCGACTCAACACAGATACGCAGTATTTT. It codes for CASSQDPRLNTDTQYF.